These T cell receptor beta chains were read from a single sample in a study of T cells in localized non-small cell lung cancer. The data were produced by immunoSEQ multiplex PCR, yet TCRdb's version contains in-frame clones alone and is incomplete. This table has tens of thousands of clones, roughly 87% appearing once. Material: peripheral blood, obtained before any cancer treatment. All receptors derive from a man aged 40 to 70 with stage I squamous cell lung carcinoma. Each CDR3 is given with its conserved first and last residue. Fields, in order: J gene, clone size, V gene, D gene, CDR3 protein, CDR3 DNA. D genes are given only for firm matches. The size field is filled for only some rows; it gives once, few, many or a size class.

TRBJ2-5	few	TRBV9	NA	CASSGFQETQYF	TGTGCCAGCAGCGGTTTCCAAGAGACCCAGTACTTC
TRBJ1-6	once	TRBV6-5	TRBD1	CASSSQGAKSPLHF	TGTGCCAGCAGTTCACAGGGGGCGAAATCACCCCTCCACTTT
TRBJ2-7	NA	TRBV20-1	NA	CSADCYEQYF	TGCAGTGCGGATTGTTACGAGCAGTACTTC
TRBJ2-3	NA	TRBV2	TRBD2	CASRAGLAGTDTQYF	TGTGCCAGCAGGGCGGGACTAGCAGGCACAGATACGCAGTATTTT
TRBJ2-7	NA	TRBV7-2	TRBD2	CASSWRTSENYEQYF	TGTGCCAGCAGCTGGCGGACTAGCGAGAACTACGAGCAGTACTTC
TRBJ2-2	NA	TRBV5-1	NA	CASSFGGNTGELFF	TGCGCCAGCAGCTTCGGGGGGAACACCGGGGAGCTGTTTTTT
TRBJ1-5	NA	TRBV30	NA	CAWNLGLNQPQHF	TGTGCCTGGAACCTGGGGCTTAATCAGCCCCAGCATTTT
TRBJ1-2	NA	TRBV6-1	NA	CASKKTDYGYTF	TGTGCCAGCAAAAAAACAGACTATGGCTACACCTTC
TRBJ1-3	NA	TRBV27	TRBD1	CASSPGGNSGNTIYF	TGTGCCAGCAGCCCAGGGGGTAACTCTGGAAACACCATATATTTT
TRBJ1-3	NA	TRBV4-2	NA	CASSQAIIPGNTIYF	TGTGCCAGCAGCCAGGCGATAATCCCGGGAAACACCATATATTTT
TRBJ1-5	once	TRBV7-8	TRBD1	CASRRDRNQPQHF	TGTGCCAGCAGACGGGACAGAAATCAGCCCCAGCATTTT
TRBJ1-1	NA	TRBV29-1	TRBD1	CSVGGQGGSMNTEAFF	TGCAGCGTGGGAGGACAGGGGGGTTCCATGAACACTGAAGCTTTCTTT
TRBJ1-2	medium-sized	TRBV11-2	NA	CASSSVGLGGYWGYTF	TGTGCCAGCAGCTCCGTGGGGCTAGGGGGATACTGGGGCTACACCTTC
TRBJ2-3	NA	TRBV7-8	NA	CASSLASYPPPYTDTQYF	TGTGCCAGCAGCTTAGCGTCCTACCCTCCCCCCTACACAGATACGCAGTATTTT
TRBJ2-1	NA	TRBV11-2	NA	CASSPPRPGARSYNEQFF	TGTGCCAGCAGCCCTCCCCGCCCAGGGGCAAGGTCCTACAATGAGCAGTTCTTC
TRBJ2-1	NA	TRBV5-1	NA	CASSLGGTASSYNEQFF	TGCGCCAGCAGCTTGGGGGGGACGGCCTCTTCCTACAATGAGCAGTTCTTC
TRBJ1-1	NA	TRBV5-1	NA	CASSLAGQTNTEAFF	TGCGCCAGCAGCTTGGCCGGACAGACGAACACTGAAGCTTTCTTT
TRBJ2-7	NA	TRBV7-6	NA	CASSLALALSSQSYEQYF	TGTGCCAGCAGCTTAGCCCTAGCACTGTCATCACAAAGCTACGAGCAGTACTTC
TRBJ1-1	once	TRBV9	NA	CASSGHVGNTEAFF	TGTGCCAGCAGCGGCCACGTCGGGAACACTGAAGCTTTCTTT
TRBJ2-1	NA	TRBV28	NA	CASSFRPLGYNEQFF	TGTGCCAGCAGTTTCCGACCCCTAGGGTACAATGAGCAGTTCTTC
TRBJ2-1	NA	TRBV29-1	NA	CSASHERLNEQFF	TGCAGCGCCTCCCACGAGAGACTGAATGAGCAGTTCTTC
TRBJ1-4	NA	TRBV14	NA	CASSQAPNKGYEKLFF	TGTGCCAGCAGCCAAGCCCCGAATAAGGGCTACGAAAAACTGTTTTTT
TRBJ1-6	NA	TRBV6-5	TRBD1	CASSLDRGRNSPLHF	TGTGCCAGCAGCTTGGACAGGGGGCGTAATTCACCCCTCCACTTT
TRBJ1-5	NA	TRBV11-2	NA	CASSLGRSGNQPQHF	TGTGCCAGCAGCTTGGGTCGAAGCGGCAATCAGCCCCAGCATTTT
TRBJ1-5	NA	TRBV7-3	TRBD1	CASSSYRGYQPQHF	TGTGCCAGCAGCTCATACAGGGGTTACCAGCCCCAGCATTTT
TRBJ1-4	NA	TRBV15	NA	CATRLNEKLFF	TGTGCCACCCGACTAAATGAAAAACTGTTTTTT
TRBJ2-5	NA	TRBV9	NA	CASSSGGGNQETQYF	TGTGCCAGCAGCTCAGGTGGGGGGAACCAAGAGACCCAGTACTTC
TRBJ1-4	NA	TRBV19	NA	CASSILPGHSTNEKLFF	TGTGCCAGTAGTATCCTACCGGGACACTCAACTAATGAAAAACTGTTTTTT
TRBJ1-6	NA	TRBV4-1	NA	CASSQGQSSYNSPLHF	TGCGCCAGCAGCCAAGGACAGAGCTCCTATAATTCACCCCTCCACTTT
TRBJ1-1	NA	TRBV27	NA	CASSLLGKNTEAFF	TGTGCCAGCAGTTTATTGGGAAAGAACACTGAAGCTTTCTTT
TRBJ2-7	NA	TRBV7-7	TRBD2	CASSLNPFGGEGSYEQYF	TGTGCCAGCAGCTTAAATCCCTTTGGAGGGGAGGGATCCTACGAGCAGTACTTC
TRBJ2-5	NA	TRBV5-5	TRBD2	CASRGSLAGGVETQYF	TGTGCCAGCAGAGGTTCTCTAGCGGGGGGAGTAGAGACCCAGTACTTC
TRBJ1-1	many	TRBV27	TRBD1	CASSPGGTTEAFF	TGTGCCAGCAGTCCAGGGGGTACCACTGAAGCTTTCTTT
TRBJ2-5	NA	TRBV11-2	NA	CASNKVDGYQTQYF	TGTGCCAGCAACAAGGTCGATGGGTACCAGACCCAGTACTTC
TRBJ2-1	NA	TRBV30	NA	CACRQGTLSLFF	TGTGCCTGCCGTCAAGGGACTCTTAGCCTGTTCTTC
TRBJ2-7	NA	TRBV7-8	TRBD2	CASSMGRGASYEQYF	TGTGCCAGCAGCATGGGGCGGGGGGCCTCCTACGAGCAGTACTTC
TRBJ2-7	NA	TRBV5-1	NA	CASSLRLVSDEQYF	TGCGCCAGCAGCTTGAGGCTAGTGAGCGACGAGCAGTACTTC
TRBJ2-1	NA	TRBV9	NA	CASSVTGSSYNEQFF	TGTGCCAGCAGCGTTACAGGGAGCTCCTACAATGAGCAGTTCTTC
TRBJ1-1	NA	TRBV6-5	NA	CASSLLGGPNTEAFF	TGTGCCAGCAGTTTGCTCGGGGGACCCAACACTGAAGCTTTCTTT
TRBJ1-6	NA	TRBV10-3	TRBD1	CAISGTGLNNSPLHF	TGTGCCATCAGTGGGACAGGGCTCAATAATTCACCCCTCCACTTT
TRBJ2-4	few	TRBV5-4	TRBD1	CASSLEGATNIQYF	TGTGCCAGCAGCTTGGAGGGGGCCACAAACATTCAGTACTTC
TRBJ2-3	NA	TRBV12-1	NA	CAARTGQLETTGLYTQYF	TGTGCCGCAAGAACAGGCCAATTGGAGACTACTGGCCTATATACGCAGTATTTT
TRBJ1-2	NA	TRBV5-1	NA	CASSLDAGSYGYTF	TGCGCCAGCAGCTTAGATGCAGGCTCCTATGGCTACACCTTC